This T cell receptor (beta chain) appears in the sequencing data of a study of blood T cell repertoires in COVID-19. The overall study: Acute and convalescent COVID-19 specimens originated in the United States, Italy and Spain. T cells, B-cell-depleted T cells, or PBMCs provided the cDNA or gDNA that served as material.

V gave up 3 bases and J gave up 8 bases; unmatched junction bases: 7. Germline values: CDR1 MGHRA, CDR2 YSYEKL. This CDR3 comprises 15 residues. This clone was seen just once. In the original workflow: Quantification of nucleated cells was approximated via reference gene primer amplification. Generated by immunoSEQ multiplex PCR, the TCRdb table keeps only in-frame clones and is missing some. V and J calls and clone size are copied from that table; D and trimming were computed from the DNA. The sample holds 130,000 to 150,000 clones; approximately 86% are singletons and the top ten take 2.5% to 3%. This sequence was found in a woman between 35 and 50 years old with active or convalescent COVID-19. The specimen sequenced was peripheral blood. The rearrangement uses TRBV4-1 and TRBJ1-4, with 9 bases that match TRBD1. The CDR3 region is CASSQFGTGPEKLFF. DNA for the CDR3: TGCGCCAGCAGCCAGTTTGGGACAGGGCCCGAAAAACTGTTTTTT.